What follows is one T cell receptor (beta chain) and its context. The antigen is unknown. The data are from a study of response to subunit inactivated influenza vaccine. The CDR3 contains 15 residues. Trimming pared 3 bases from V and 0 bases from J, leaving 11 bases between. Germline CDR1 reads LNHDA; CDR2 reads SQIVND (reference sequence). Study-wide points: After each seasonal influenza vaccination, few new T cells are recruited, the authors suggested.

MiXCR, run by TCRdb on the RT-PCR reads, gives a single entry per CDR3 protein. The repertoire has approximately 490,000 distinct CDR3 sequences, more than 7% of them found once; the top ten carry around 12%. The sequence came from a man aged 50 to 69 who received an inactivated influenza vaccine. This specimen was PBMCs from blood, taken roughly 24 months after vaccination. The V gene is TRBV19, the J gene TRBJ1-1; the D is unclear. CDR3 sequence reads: CASSIIAGMNTEAFF. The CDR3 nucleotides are TGTGCCAGTAGTATTATCGCGGGCATGAACACTGAAGCTTTCTTT.